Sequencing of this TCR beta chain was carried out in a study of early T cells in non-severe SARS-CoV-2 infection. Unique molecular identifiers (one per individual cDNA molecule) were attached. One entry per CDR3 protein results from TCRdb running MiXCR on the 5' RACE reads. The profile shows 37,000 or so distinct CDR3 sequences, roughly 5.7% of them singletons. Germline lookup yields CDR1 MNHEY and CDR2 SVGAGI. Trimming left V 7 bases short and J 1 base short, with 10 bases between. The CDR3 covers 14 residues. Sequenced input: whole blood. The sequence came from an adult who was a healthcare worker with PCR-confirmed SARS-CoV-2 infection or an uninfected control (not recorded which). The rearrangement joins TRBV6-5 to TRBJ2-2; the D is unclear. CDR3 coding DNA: TGTGCCAGCACCTTATATGTGAACACCGGGGAGCTGTTTTTT. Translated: CASTLYVNTGELFF.